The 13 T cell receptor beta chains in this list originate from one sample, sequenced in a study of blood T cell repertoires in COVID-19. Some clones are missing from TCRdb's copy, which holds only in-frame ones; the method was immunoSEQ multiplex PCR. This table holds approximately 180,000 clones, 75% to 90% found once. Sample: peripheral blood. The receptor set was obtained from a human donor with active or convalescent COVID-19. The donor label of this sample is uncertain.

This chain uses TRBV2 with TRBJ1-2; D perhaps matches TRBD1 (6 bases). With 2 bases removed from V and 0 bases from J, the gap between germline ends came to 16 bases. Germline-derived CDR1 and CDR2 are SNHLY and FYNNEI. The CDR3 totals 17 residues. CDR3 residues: CASSEPSLQGANYGYTF. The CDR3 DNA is TGTGCCAGCAGTGAACCGAGCCTACAGGGAGCTAACTATGGCTACACCTTC.

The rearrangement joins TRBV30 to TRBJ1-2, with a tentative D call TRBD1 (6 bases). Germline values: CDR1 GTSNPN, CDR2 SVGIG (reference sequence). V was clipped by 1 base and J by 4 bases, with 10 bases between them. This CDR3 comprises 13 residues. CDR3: CAWSGGQIYGYTF. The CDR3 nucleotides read TGTGCCTGGAGTGGAGGACAGATCTATGGCTACACCTTC.

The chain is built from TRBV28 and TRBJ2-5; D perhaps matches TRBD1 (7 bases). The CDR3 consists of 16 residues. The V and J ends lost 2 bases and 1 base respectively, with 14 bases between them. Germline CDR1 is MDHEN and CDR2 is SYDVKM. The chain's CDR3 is CASSLGGGDSQETQYF. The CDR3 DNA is TGTGCCAGCAGTTTAGGCGGAGGGGACAGCCAAGAGACCCAGTACTTC.

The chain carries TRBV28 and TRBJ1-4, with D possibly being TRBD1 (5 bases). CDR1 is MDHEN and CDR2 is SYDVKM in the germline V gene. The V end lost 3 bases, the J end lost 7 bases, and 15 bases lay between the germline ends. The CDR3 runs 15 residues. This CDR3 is CASSFFEQGGEKLFF. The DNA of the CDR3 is TGTGCCAGCAGTTTTTTTGAGCAGGGAGGTGAAAAACTGTTTTTT.

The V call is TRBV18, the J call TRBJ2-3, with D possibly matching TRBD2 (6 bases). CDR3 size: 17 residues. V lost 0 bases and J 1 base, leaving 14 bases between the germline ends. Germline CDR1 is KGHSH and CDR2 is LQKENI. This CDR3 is CASSPPRGISGTDTQYF. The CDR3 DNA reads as TGTGCCAGCTCACCACCCCGGGGGATTAGCGGCACAGATACGCAGTATTTT.

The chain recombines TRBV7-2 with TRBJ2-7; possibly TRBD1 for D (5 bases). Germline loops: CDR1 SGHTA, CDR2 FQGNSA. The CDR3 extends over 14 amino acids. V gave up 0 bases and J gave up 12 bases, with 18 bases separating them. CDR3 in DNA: TGTGCCAGCAGCTTAGCGGGAACCTCGACCAGGGCGTACTTC. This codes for CASSLAGTSTRAYF.

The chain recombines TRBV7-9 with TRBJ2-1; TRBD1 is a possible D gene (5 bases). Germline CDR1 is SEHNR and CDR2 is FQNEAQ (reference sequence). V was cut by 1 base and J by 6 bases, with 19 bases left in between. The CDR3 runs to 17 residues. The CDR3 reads CASSLGPGRQRGNEQFF. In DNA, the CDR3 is TGTGCCAGCAGCTTAGGTCCCGGGCGGCAAAGGGGCAATGAGCAGTTCTTC.

The CDR3 bases are TGTGCCACCAGCGACCAGGGGTACAATGAGCAGTTCTTC. It yields the protein CATSDQGYNEQFF. V and J are TRBV24-1 and TRBJ2-1; a possible D gene is TRBD1 (6 bases). CDR3 length equals 13 residues. V gave up 7 bases and J gave up 4 bases, with 10 bases separating them. Germline CDR1 reads KGHDR; CDR2 reads SFDVKD.

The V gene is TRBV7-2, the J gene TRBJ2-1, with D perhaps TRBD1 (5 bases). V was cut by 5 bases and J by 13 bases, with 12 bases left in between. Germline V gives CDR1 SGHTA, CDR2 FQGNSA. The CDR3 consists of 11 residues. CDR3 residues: CASSQGYLQFF. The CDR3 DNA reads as TGTGCCAGCAGCCAGGGTTACCTCCAGTTCTTC.

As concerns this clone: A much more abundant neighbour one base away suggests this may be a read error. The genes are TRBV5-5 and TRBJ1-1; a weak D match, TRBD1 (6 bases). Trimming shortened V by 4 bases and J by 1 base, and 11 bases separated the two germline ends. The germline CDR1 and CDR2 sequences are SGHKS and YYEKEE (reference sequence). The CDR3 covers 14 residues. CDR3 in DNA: TGTGCCAGCAGCCCCTGGACAGCGAACACTGAAGCTTTCTTT. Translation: CASSPWTANTEAFF.

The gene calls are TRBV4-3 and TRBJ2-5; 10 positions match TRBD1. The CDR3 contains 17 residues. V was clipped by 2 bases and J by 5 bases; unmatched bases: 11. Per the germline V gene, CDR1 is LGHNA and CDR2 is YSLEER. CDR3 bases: TGCGCCAGCAGCCAACCCCGGGACAGGGGAGTCCAGGAGACCCAGTACTTC. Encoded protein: CASSQPRDRGVQETQYF.

The CDR3 nucleotides are TGTGCCAGCAGCCCCAGGGGGGCTAGCGGGAGTCGGTACACCGGGGAGCTGTTTTTT. Encoded protein: CASSPRGASGSRYTGELFF. V gene TRBV4-2 combines with J gene TRBJ2-2; 10 bases map to TRBD2. The germline gives CDR1 LGHNA, CDR2 YNFKEQ. Trimming at V came to 4 bases and at J to 3 bases, leaving 14 bases not matched to a gene. The CDR3 has 19 residues.

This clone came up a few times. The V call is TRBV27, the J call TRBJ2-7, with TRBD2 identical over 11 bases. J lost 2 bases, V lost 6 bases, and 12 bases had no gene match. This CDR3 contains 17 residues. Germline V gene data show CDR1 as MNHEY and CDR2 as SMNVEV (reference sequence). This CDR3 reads CASSLRVAGGPPYEQYF. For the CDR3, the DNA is TGTGCCAGCAGCTTAAGGGTAGCGGGAGGGCCCCCCTACGAGCAGTACTTC.